This TCR beta chain was recovered during a study of monozygotic twins with inflammatory bowel disease. The RNA usage for each TCR library was about 3.5 ug of total RNA. TCRdb reprocessed the 5' RACE reads and stores each CDR3 protein as one record, lacking DNA. The sample features 400,000 to 500,000 distinct CDR3 sequences, with about 2.3% in its top ten. Study-wide findings and caveats: Patients got different immunosuppressive treatments, which may have made their repertoires more variable.

As concerns this clonotype: Its antigen is undetermined.

This clonotype originated in a human donor with ulcerative colitis or Crohn's disease, or a healthy co-twin of an affected twin (not recorded which). The source material was blood.

The CDR3: CAWSVSREGQYF. The gene calls are TRBV30 and TRBJ2-3; TCRdb's D call of TRBD2 is untestable without DNA. This CDR3 comprises 12 residues. Looked up from germline, CDR1 is GTSNPN and CDR2 is SVGIG (reference sequence).